The subject of this entry is one T cell receptor beta chain. The antigen remains unidentified. This entry is derived from a study of T-cell memory formation after mild COVID-19. Points from the study as a whole: Among clones contracting day 15 to 85, CD4/CD8 was balanced, whereas later expanders leaned CD4+.

There are 15 residues in the CDR3. Germline CDR1 reads MNHEY; CDR2 reads SVGEGT. V lost 6 bases to trimming and J lost 0 bases, with 9 bases between them. TCRdb passed the 5' RACE reads through MiXCR, listing each CDR3 protein once. The profile shows under 400,000 distinct CDR3 sequences, around 20% of them singletons. The TCR was taken from an adult woman who had mild COVID-19 (a few samples of this study predate the infection). Cell type and time point are not known. V usage is TRBV6-2 or TRBV6-3 and J usage is TRBJ1-6, with D unresolved. Sequencing input: PBMCs or a T cell subset sorted from them (not recorded which). The CDR3 is CASRSSSSYNSPLHF. CDR3 in DNA: TGTGCCAGCAGATCTTCTAGCTCCTATAATTCACCCCTCCACTTT.